This T cell receptor (beta chain) stems from a study of breast tumors, draining lymph nodes, adjacent tissues. Samples came from axillary lymph nodes draining the breast cancer. From the multiplex PCR reads, TCRdb called clonotypes with MiXCR, one entry per CDR3 protein. The sample has tens of thousands of distinct CDR3 sequences; roughly 19% are singletons. General study findings and limits: The data were judged consistent with most tumor T cells coming from lymph node and expanding in tumor. That most tumor T cells come from lymph nodes remained unproven.

This clonotype was seen at least ten times. Its target is not known. In germline, CDR1 is MNHEY, CDR2 SVGAGI. V lost 5 bases, J lost 5 bases, and 1 base stayed unmatched. The CDR3 length is 13 residues. Sample: axillary lymph node tissue. The rearrangement links TRBV6-5 to TRBJ2-1, with TRBD2 matching over 9 bases. The clonotype comes from a female donor with breast cancer. Some clones in this sample may be carry-over from other donors' samples. CDR3 protein: CASSASGDNEQFF. The CDR3, as DNA: TGTGCCAGCAGTGCTAGCGGGGACAATGAGCAGTTCTTC.